The rows below give T cell receptor beta chains drawn from one sample of a study of blood T cell repertoires in COVID-19. The assay was immunoSEQ multiplex PCR, and TCRdb's table has in-frame clones only and misses some. The profile shows roughly 53,000 clones, 70% to 85% of them singletons. What was sequenced was peripheral blood. These TCRs come from a human donor in a cohort sampled during active COVID-19. CDR3s include the opening cysteine and the closing phenylalanine or tryptophan. D genes are given only for firm matches. Where a row states a size, it is once, few, many or the class of an expanded clone; other rows omit it.

len | j_gene | d_gene | abundance | v_gene | CDR3nt | CDR3aa
14 | TRBJ1-4 | TRBD1 | NA | TRBV5-1 | TGCACCAGCAGCGGACAGGGAAATAAGGAAAAACTGTTTTTT | CTSSGQGNKEKLFF
16 | TRBJ2-5 | NA | NA | TRBV18 | TGTGCCAGCTCACCACCCGGCAATAGGGGTAAAGAGACCCAGTACTTC | CASSPPGNRGKETQYF
14 | TRBJ1-1 | TRBD1 | NA | TRBV27 | TGTGCCAGCAGTCGACAGGGAAGGAGCACTGAAGCTTTCTTT | CASSRQGRSTEAFF
16 | TRBJ1-1 | TRBD1 | once | TRBV7-8 | TGTGCCAGCAGCCCAAAGAGGACAGGGGCGAGTACTGAAGCTTTCTTT | CASSPKRTGASTEAFF
13 | TRBJ2-1 | TRBD2 | NA | TRBV11-2 | TGTGCCCCGGGGGGGGGACCCTACAATGAGCAGTTCTTC | CAPGGGPYNEQFF
16 | TRBJ2-1 | NA | NA | TRBV11-2 | TGTGCCAGCAGCTTAGATTTTAGGGGTTCCCACAATGAGCAGTTCTTC | CASSLDFRGSHNEQFF
15 | TRBJ2-1 | NA | NA | TRBV11-2 | TGTGCCAGCAGCTTATTGGCAAGCTCCTACAATGAGCAGTTCTTC | CASSLLASSYNEQFF
16 | TRBJ2-3 | NA | NA | TRBV2 | TGTGCCAGCAGTTCTATCCAGCGGGTTCTCACAGATACGCAGTATTTT | CASSSIQRVLTDTQYF
16 | TRBJ2-3 | NA | NA | TRBV7-6 | TGTGCCAGCACCTCAGCGGTCTGGCGGGGCATAGATACGCAGTATTTT | CASTSAVWRGIDTQYF
14 | TRBJ2-7 | NA | NA | TRBV6-2/TRBV6-3 | TGTGCCAGCAACCCCCGGGGAAACCGCTACGAGCAGTACTTC | CASNPRGNRYEQYF
16 | TRBJ2-7 | TRBD1 | NA | TRBV18 | TGTGCCAGCTCACTAACGACAGGGGGCGATAGATCAGAGCAGTACTTC | CASSLTTGGDRSEQYF
12 | TRBJ2-1 | NA | NA | TRBV7-2 | TGTGCCAGCAGCTTGTGGGGGCGCGAGCAGTTCTTC | CASSLWGREQFF
17 | TRBJ2-2 | TRBD2 | NA | TRBV4-2 | TGTGCCAGCAGCCAAGTGGGCGGGGGGGCCTTGGCCGGGGAGCTGTTTTTT | CASSQVGGGALAGELFF
16 | TRBJ2-7 | TRBD1 | once | TRBV19 | TGTGCCAGTAGTATTGAGGGACAGGTGATGACCTACGAGCAGTACTTC | CASSIEGQVMTYEQYF
14 | TRBJ2-3 | NA | NA | TRBV11-2 | TGTGCCAGCAGCGGGACTGGGGCGGGAGATACGCAGTATTTT | CASSGTGAGDTQYF
16 | TRBJ1-4 | NA | once | TRBV11-2 | TGTGCCAGCAGCCTTCGGGGGACCGCAACTAATGAAAAACTGTTTTTT | CASSLRGTATNEKLFF
13 | TRBJ2-5 | NA | once | TRBV3-1/TRBV3-2 | TGTGCCAGCAGCCAAGCGAGCCAAGAGACCCAGTACTTC | CASSQASQETQYF
13 | TRBJ1-1 | NA | NA | TRBV18 | TGTGCCAGCCAAAAGGCGGAGAACACTGAAGCTTTCTTT | CASQKAENTEAFF
15 | TRBJ1-6 | NA | large | TRBV2 | TGTGCCAGCAGTGAAGATGCGACTGGGAATTCACCCCTCCACTTT | CASSEDATGNSPLHF
16 | TRBJ2-1 | TRBD2 | NA | TRBV5-1 | TGCGCCAGCAGCTTGGCGGGGGGGGCGTCCTACAATGAGCAGTTCTTC | CASSLAGGASYNEQFF
16 | TRBJ2-2 | NA | NA | TRBV7-9 | TGTGCCAGCAGCCCCCGGGCAGGGGTCTACACCGGGGAGCTGTTTTTT | CASSPRAGVYTGELFF
15 | TRBJ2-1 | TRBD2 | once | TRBV4-2 | TGTGCCAGCAGCCCCGGGACTAGCGGATACAATGAGCAGTTCTTC | CASSPGTSGYNEQFF
14 | TRBJ2-5 | NA | NA | TRBV2 | TGTGCCAGCAGGTACGGGATCTACCAAGAGACCCAGTACTTC | CASRYGIYQETQYF
16 | TRBJ2-1 | TRBD2 | NA | TRBV7-2 | TGTGCCAGCAGCTTAGTCTGGGCTAGCGGGAGGGCCGAGCAGTTCTTC | CASSLVWASGRAEQFF
16 | TRBJ2-7 | NA | NA | TRBV5-4 | TGTGCCAGCAGCTTGGGCGGAGCCAGGGTCAACTACGAGCAGTACTTC | CASSLGGARVNYEQYF
13 | TRBJ1-2 | NA | NA | TRBV11-2 | TGTGCCAGCAGCTTAGGGAGGGTATATGGCTACACCTTC | CASSLGRVYGYTF
11 | TRBJ1-1 | TRBD1 | few | TRBV5-1 | TGCGCCAGCAGGGAGGACAGGGAAGCTTTCTTT | CASREDREAFF
15 | TRBJ2-5 | NA | NA | TRBV10-2 | TGCGCCAGCAGTGAGTCGCGGGCGGAGGGTTCGACCCAGTACTTC | CASSESRAEGSTQYF
16 | TRBJ2-1 | TRBD2 | once | TRBV5-1 | TGCGCCAGCAGCTTCGATGGCGGGAGGGTAGGGAATGAGCAGTTCTTC | CASSFDGGRVGNEQFF
15 | TRBJ2-1 | NA | few | TRBV27 | TGTGCCAGCAGTTTATCCCGGAGCTCCTACAATGAGCAGTTCTTC | CASSLSRSSYNEQFF
16 | TRBJ2-1 | TRBD2 | once | TRBV5-1 | TGCGCCAGCAGCCCAGGGACTAGCAGGGTCTACAATGAGCAGTTCTTC | CASSPGTSRVYNEQFF
14 | TRBJ2-1 | TRBD1 | NA | TRBV3-1/TRBV3-2 | TGTGCCAGCAACGGCGGGACAGGCTACAATGAGCAGTTCTTC | CASNGGTGYNEQFF